One sample yielded the 15 T cell receptor beta chains listed below, sequenced in a study of blood T cell repertoires in COVID-19. Here immunoSEQ multiplex PCR was the method, and the copy in TCRdb shows in-frame clones only, minus some. The sample contains roughly 150,000 clones, over 90% of which appear only once. The sequencing input was peripheral blood. Receptors were obtained from a woman aged 55-69 years with COVID-19, enrolled during active disease.

On this clone itself: One end of the junction fails to match germline, which may point to a read error. The genes are TRBV6-1 and TRBJ1-5; 8 bases map to TRBD1. CDR1 is MNHNS, CDR2 SASEGT, per germline. The CDR3 runs to 17 residues. The CDR3 loop is CASREDRGPFSNQPQHF. The CDR3 DNA is TGTGCCAGCAGGGAAGACAGGGGTCCCTTTAGCAATCAGCCCCAGCATTTT.

This chain links TRBV19 with TRBJ1-1; D unresolved. CDR3 length equals 12 residues. Germline loops: CDR1 LNHDA, CDR2 SQIVND (reference sequence). Trimming left V 3 bases short and J 4 bases short, with 6 bases between. The CDR3 protein is CASSIAGTEAFF. The CDR3 DNA follows: TGTGCCAGTAGTATTGCCGGCACTGAAGCTTTCTTT. Full variable domain (remainder filled in from reference TRBV19 and TRBJ1-1): DGGITQSPKYLFRKEGQNVTLSCEQNLNHDAMYWYRQDPGQGLRLIYYSQIVNDFQKGDIAEGYSVSREKKESFPLTVTSAQKNPTAFYLCASSIAGTEAFFGQGTRLTVV.

This chain links TRBV7-2 with TRBJ1-1; D possibly corresponds to TRBD1 (5 bases). The CDR3 consists of 13 residues. V was cut by 10 bases and J by 1 base, with 13 bases left in between. Germline loops: CDR1 SGHTA, CDR2 FQGNSA. The CDR3 spells CATKTASNTEAFF. The DNA of the CDR3 is TGTGCCACCAAGACAGCCTCGAACACTGAAGCTTTCTTT.

The rearrangement uses TRBV6-2 or TRBV6-3 and TRBJ2-3, with 12 bases aligning to TRBD2. From germline, CDR1 is MNHEY and CDR2 SVGEGT. V shed 7 bases and J 1 base; nucleotides not matched to a gene: 12. The CDR3 is made up of 18 amino acids. The chain's CDR3 is CASTPQDTSGGRTDTQYF. The CDR3 DNA reads as TGTGCCAGCACCCCACAAGACACTAGCGGGGGGCGCACAGATACGCAGTATTTT.

The V call is TRBV10-3, the J call TRBJ2-1; D unclear. The CDR3 totals 19 residues. Trimming shortened V by 10 bases and J by 4 bases, and 32 bases separated the two germline ends. Per the germline V gene, CDR1 is ENHRY and CDR2 is SYGVKD. CDR3 in DNA: TGTGCCACCACACTGATCGCCATGGTCGACTCTCGGATTTACAATGAGCAGTTCTTC. This codes for CATTLIAMVDSRIYNEQFF.

The V call is TRBV6-5, the J call TRBJ1-6, with 7 bases that match TRBD1. Per the germline V gene, CDR1 is MNHEY and CDR2 is SVGAGI. The CDR3 is 14 amino acids. Trimming cost V 6 bases and J 10 bases; bases outside gene matches: 9. The CDR3 reads CASRAGTVKSPLHF. The CDR3 coding sequence is TGTGCCAGCAGGGCCGGGACAGTGAAGTCACCCCTCCACTTT.

This chain connects TRBV6-7 to TRBJ2-7, with 11 bases fitting TRBD1. TRBV6-7 is filed as an ORF, its function uncertain. Trimming removed 6 bases from V and 4 bases from J; junction bases left unmatched: 5. The CDR3 runs to 14 residues. The CDR3 reads CASRVRDRGYEQYF. The CDR3 bases are TGTGCCAGCAGAGTGAGGGACAGGGGGTACGAGCAGTACTTC.

The J gene is TRBJ2-5, the V gene TRBV10-3; no clear D. The V end lost 6 bases, the J end lost 5 bases, and 13 bases lay between the germline ends. Germline-derived CDR1 and CDR2 are ENHRY and SYGVKD. The length of the CDR3 is 13 residues. The CDR3 bases are TGTGCCATCAGCCCGACTCGTGCGGAGACCCAGTACTTC. Its protein product is CAISPTRAETQYF.

Note on this clone: One end of the junction fails to match germline, which may point to a read error. V gene TRBV30 combines with J gene TRBJ2-7; 8 bases fit TRBD1. The CDR3 covers 14 residues. Per the germline V gene, CDR1 is GTSNPN and CDR2 is SVGIG (reference sequence). CDR3 nucleotides: TGTGCCTGGAGCCTAGGGACAGGCGTCTACAAGCAGTACTTC. Its protein product is CAWSLGTGVYKQYF.

The chain employs TRBV5-8 and TRBJ2-6; D not certain. Trimming shortened V by 4 bases and J by 3 bases, and 5 bases separated the two germline ends. CDR1 and CDR2 (germline): SGHTS, YDEGEE. The CDR3 consists of 13 residues. This CDR3 reads CASSLFGANVLTF. DNA for the CDR3: TGTGCCAGCAGCCTGTTTGGGGCCAACGTCCTGACTTTC.

The chain joins TRBV2 to TRBJ1-1; no clear D gene. Trimming pared 10 bases from V and 0 bases from J, leaving 6 bases between. CDR3 size: 11 residues. Germline CDR1 SNHLY, CDR2 FYNNEI. The CDR3, as DNA: TGTGCCATCTATTTGAACACTGAAGCTTTCTTT. Protein sequence: CAIYLNTEAFF.

CDR3 nucleotides: TGCAGCGTTGGGGACAACGCCCGAGCTTTCTTT. It encodes CSVGDNARAFF. The genes are TRBV29-1 and TRBJ1-1; possibly TRBD1 for D (6 bases). V lost 4 bases and J 10 bases, leaving 13 bases between the germline ends. CDR3 length: 11 amino acids. Germline lookup yields CDR1 SQVTM and CDR2 ANQGSEA.

V usage is TRBV9 and J usage is TRBJ2-3; 7 bases align to TRBD2. The CDR3 spans 19 residues. With V trimmed by 4 bases and J by 1 base, 18 bases remained unmatched. The V gene's germline CDR1 is SGDLS and CDR2 YYNGEE. CDR3 in amino acids: CASSQRGLAPNAGTDTQYF. CDR3 bases: TGTGCCAGCAGCCAGCGGGGCCTCGCCCCCAACGCCGGCACAGATACGCAGTATTTT.

This chain uses TRBV5-1 with TRBJ2-3, with D possibly being TRBD1 (5 bases). Between the trimmed V and J ends, which lost 1 base and 6 bases, there was a span of 9 bases. Germline CDR1 is SGHRS and CDR2 is YFSETQ. CDR3 length: 13 amino acids. CDR3 in amino acids: CASSLQGPDTQYF. CDR3 sequence (DNA): TGCGCCAGCAGCTTGCAGGGTCCCGATACGCAGTATTTT.

V is TRBV19 and J is TRBJ2-7; possible D gene TRBD2, 6 bases. V shed 3 bases and J shed 6 bases, with 9 bases lying between them. The CDR3 loop spans 12 amino acids. CDR1 and CDR2 (germline): LNHDA, SQIVND (reference sequence). The CDR3 DNA is TGTGCCAGTAGTATGGGAGGTGTCGAGCAGTACTTC. Its protein is CASSMGGVEQYF.